Given below is one TCR beta chain in context. Its specificity is unknown. The data are from a study of cytomegalovirus exposure and HLA in healthy donors. Broader study findings: Later analysis identified a missense DCLRE1C variant that was linked to TCR beta V- and J-gene trimming. For cytomegalovirus status, the classifier reportedly gave diagnoses with high specificity and sensitivity.

PCR used 60 Vbeta primers and 13 Jbeta primers. Profiled with immunoSEQ multiplex PCR; TCRdb holds only in-frame clones, not every one. Of about 160,000 clones in the sample, roughly 80% were seen once. With 5 bases removed from V and 5 bases from J, the gap between germline ends came to 12 bases. CDR1 and CDR2 from the germline V gene are SGHVS and FNYEAQ. The CDR3 is 13 residues long. The receptor was derived from a man aged 30 to 45 in good health and CMV-seropositive. The sequenced material came from PBMCs. The V call is TRBV7-6, the J call TRBJ1-1; D possibly corresponds to TRBD1 (6 bases). CDR3 in amino acids: CASSIGGGTEAFF. For the CDR3, the DNA is TGTGCCAGCAGCATAGGGGGGGGGACTGAAGCTTTCTTT. Looking up the rest from reference TRBV7-6 and TRBJ1-1 gives the full variable domain: GAGVSQSPRYKVTKRGQDVALRCDPISGHVSLYWYRQALGQGPEFLTYFNYEAQQDKSGLPNDRFSAERPEGSISTLTIQRTEQRDSAMYRCASSIGGGTEAFFGQGTRLTVV.